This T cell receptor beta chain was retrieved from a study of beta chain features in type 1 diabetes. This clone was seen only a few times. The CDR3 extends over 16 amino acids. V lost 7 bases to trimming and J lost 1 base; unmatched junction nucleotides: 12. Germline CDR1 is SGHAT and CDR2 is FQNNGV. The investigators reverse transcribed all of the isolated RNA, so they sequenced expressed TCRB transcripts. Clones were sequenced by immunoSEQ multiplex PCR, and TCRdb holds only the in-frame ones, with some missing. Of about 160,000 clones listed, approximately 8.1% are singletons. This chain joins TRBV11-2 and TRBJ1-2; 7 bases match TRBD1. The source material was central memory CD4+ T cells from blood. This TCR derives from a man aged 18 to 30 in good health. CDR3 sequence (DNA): TGTGCCAGCAAAGGGGGCGGACAGAGAAGTAACTATGGCTACACCTTC. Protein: CASKGGGQRSNYGYTF.